Presented here are 26 T cell receptor beta chains from one specimen sequenced in a study of OX40 agonist ivuxolimab in advanced cancers. The library was made by the immunoSEQ multiplex PCR assay. What TCRdb holds here is the immuneACCESS table cut down to in-frame rearrangements. Part of the clones is not present; checked against another copy, under half of the missing clones reflect an unresolved V gene, and the others are unexplained. Present in this sample are around 60,000 clones, about nine tenths of which were seen just once. The ten largest clones capture about 25% of the sample. The sample was CD4+ or CD8+ T cells sorted from blood, taken in a trial of the OX40 agonist ivuxolimab. These receptors were obtained from an adult with an advanced solid tumor such as melanoma, head and neck, liver or kidney cancer.

The chain employs TRBV18 and TRBJ2-7, with D unresolved. Germline V gives CDR1 KGHSH, CDR2 LQKENI. The V and J ends lost 4 bases and 3 bases respectively, with 7 bases between them. The CDR3 covers 12 residues. The CDR3 loop reads CASSRADYEQYF. Here the CDR3 DNA reads TGTGCCAGCTCACGGGCAGACTACGAGCAGTACTTC.

J is TRBJ2-1 and V is TRBV6-6; D gene unclear. The V end lost 2 bases, the J end lost 0 bases, and 5 bases lay between the germline ends. This CDR3 is built from 14 residues. Germline lookup yields CDR1 MNHNY and CDR2 SVGAGI (reference sequence). The CDR3, as DNA: TGTGCCAGCAGTTACGCGGTCTCCTACAATGAGCAGTTCTTC. The encoded protein is CASSYAVSYNEQFF.

CDR3 loop: CASSSSEAGLRNIQYF. For the CDR3, the DNA is TGTGCCAGCAGCTCCTCGGAAGCGGGGTTAAGGAACATTCAGTACTTC. The chain uses TRBV13 and TRBJ2-4; 7 bases agree with TRBD2. Germline trimming cut 4 bases from V and 7 bases from J; bases unmatched to any gene: 13. There are 16 residues in the CDR3. CDR1 is PRHDT and CDR2 is FYEKMQ in the germline V gene (reference sequence).

The chain joins TRBV30 to TRBJ2-2; TRBD1 matches at 7 bases. This CDR3 has 14 residues. The J segment lost 6 bases and the V segment lost 0 bases, leaving 4 bases of the junction unmatched. Germline V gene lookup returns CDR1 GTSNPN and CDR2 SVGIG (reference sequence). CDR3 residues: CAWSVPGGSGELFF. CDR3 in DNA: TGTGCCTGGAGTGTCCCAGGGGGTTCCGGGGAGCTGTTTTTT.

The rearrangement joins TRBV7-9 to TRBJ2-7; D is undetermined. Germline loops: CDR1 SEHNR, CDR2 FQNEAQ (reference sequence). The CDR3 sequence is 14 residues long. V was trimmed by 1 base and J by 2 bases, leaving 9 bases between them. CDR3 region: CASSLVGPPYEQYF. In DNA form, the CDR3 reads TGTGCCAGCAGCTTAGTAGGGCCCCCCTACGAGCAGTACTTC.

The chain combines TRBV5-6 with TRBJ2-5; the D is unclear. This CDR3 contains 12 residues. V lost 0 bases to trimming and J lost 6 bases, with 6 bases between them. Germline loops: CDR1 SGHDT, CDR2 YYEEEE. The chain's CDR3 is CASSLEGKTQYF. The CDR3 DNA reads as TGTGCCAGCAGCTTGGAGGGAAAGACCCAGTACTTC.

This clone was counted once. This chain uses TRBV18 with TRBJ2-1, with 7 bases fitting TRBD2. The CDR3 length is 13 residues. With V trimmed by 0 bases and J by 7 bases, 0 bases remained unmatched. CDR1 and CDR2 from the germline V gene are KGHSH and LQKENI. CDR3 amino acids: CASSPPGGNEQFF. For the CDR3, the DNA is TGTGCCAGCTCACCACCGGGGGGGAATGAGCAGTTCTTC. Filled out from reference TRBV18 and TRBJ2-1, the complete variable domain reads NAGVMQNPRHLVRRRGQEARLRCSPMKGHSHVYWYRQLPEEGLKFMVYLQKENIIDESGMPKERFSAEFPKEGPSILRIQQVVRGDSAAYFCASSPPGGNEQFFGPGTRLTVL.

The chain combines TRBV5-8 with TRBJ2-1; 8 bases map to TRBD2. CDR3 length: 17 residues. Germline V gene data show CDR1 as SGHTS and CDR2 as YDEGEE. The junction had 7 bases not matched to a gene; V was cut back by 2 bases and J by 0 bases. The CDR3: CASSFYPGGLSYNEQFF. CDR3 sequence (DNA): TGTGCCAGCAGCTTTTATCCGGGGGGGCTCTCCTACAATGAGCAGTTCTTC.

This chain links TRBV6-6 with TRBJ2-1; 10 bases map to TRBD2. J was trimmed by 6 bases and V by 7 bases; bases with no gene match: 6. The CDR3 is made up of 14 amino acids. Germline-derived CDR1 and CDR2 are MNHNY and SVGAGI (reference sequence). This CDR3 is CASTLTSGINEQFF. The CDR3 DNA sequence: TGTGCCAGCACCCTAACTAGCGGGATCAATGAGCAGTTCTTC.

This sequence joins TRBV9 and TRBJ2-3; 7 nucleotides align to TRBD2. Germline trimming cut 4 bases from V and 2 bases from J; bases unmatched to any gene: 7. This CDR3 comprises 15 residues. Germline lookup yields CDR1 SGDLS and CDR2 YYNGEE. In DNA form, the CDR3 reads TGTGCCAGCAGCCTCAGGGACTACCTCACAGATACGCAGTATTTT. Translating gives CASSLRDYLTDTQYF.

This chain links TRBV2 with TRBJ2-1, with 7 bases fitting TRBD2. Trimming cost V 4 bases and J 0 bases; bases outside gene matches: 3. CDR1 and CDR2 from the germline V gene are SNHLY and FYNNEI. This CDR3 region has 15 residues. CDR3 amino acids: CASSAAGVSYNEQFF. The CDR3 DNA sequence: TGTGCCAGCAGTGCCGCGGGAGTCTCCTACAATGAGCAGTTCTTC.

CDR3 nucleotide sequence: TGCGCCAGCAGCCAAGAAGGAGGTCTAGCCCGCTACAATGAGCAGTTCTTC. Translated, it gives CASSQEGGLARYNEQFF. The chain combines TRBV4-1 with TRBJ2-1; D is possibly TRBD2 (5 bases). This CDR3 is built from 17 residues. Germline loops: CDR1 MGHRA, CDR2 YSYEKL. V lost 0 bases and J 3 bases, leaving 15 bases between the germline ends.

The chain couples TRBV15 to TRBJ2-7; tentative D call: TRBD1 (5 bases). Germline V lookup: CDR1 LNHNV, CDR2 YYDKDF (reference sequence). This CDR3 is built from 15 residues. Trimming cost V 5 bases and J 0 bases, with 14 bases left between them. The chain's CDR3 is CATSDAVGPSYEQYF. The DNA for the CDR3 is TGTGCCACCAGCGACGCGGTGGGGCCCTCCTACGAGCAGTACTTC.

The rearrangement links TRBV6-4 to TRBJ2-3; 10 bases match TRBD2. V trimming: 0 bases; J trimming: 3 bases; junction bases outside the gene matches: 3. The CDR3 runs 16 residues. Germline CDR1 is MRHNA and CDR2 is SNTAGT. The CDR3 protein is CASSDSPGLATDTQYF. The CDR3 bases are TGTGCCAGCAGTGACTCGCCGGGACTAGCGACAGATACGCAGTATTTT.

The rearrangement joins TRBV5-6 to TRBJ2-5, with 9 bases matching TRBD2. The CDR3 has 16 amino acids. The germline gives CDR1 SGHDT, CDR2 YYEEEE. V lost 4 bases, J lost 2 bases, and 9 bases stayed unmatched. The CDR3 DNA reads TGTGCCAGCAGCCCCCGGACTAGCGAGACACAAGAGACCCAGTACTTC. Translating gives CASSPRTSETQETQYF.

The J gene is TRBJ2-3, the V gene TRBV7-9; 7 nucleotides match TRBD2. Germline CDR1 is SEHNR and CDR2 is FQNEAQ (reference sequence). With 6 bases clipped from V and 1 base from J, the junction kept 7 bases outside the gene matches. This CDR3 has 15 residues. CDR3 sequence (DNA): TGTGCCAGCAGACAGACTAGCCTTGGCACAGATACGCAGTATTTT. Translating gives CASRQTSLGTDTQYF.

The rearrangement links TRBV19 to TRBJ1-5, with D maybe TRBD1 (5 bases). This CDR3 has 16 residues. The ends were cut back, 3 bases at V and 5 bases at J, with 17 bases in the middle. The germline CDR1 and CDR2 sequences are LNHDA and SQIVND (reference sequence). CDR3 residues: CASSMGSQGPYQPQHF. The DNA for the CDR3 is TGTGCCAGTAGTATGGGGAGCCAGGGCCCTTATCAGCCCCAGCATTTT.

The chain carries TRBV5-1 and TRBJ2-1, with D hard to call. Germline lookup yields CDR1 SGHRS and CDR2 YFSETQ. V shed 0 bases and J shed 0 bases, with 7 bases lying between them. This CDR3 is built from 15 residues. As DNA, the CDR3 is TGCGCCAGCAGCTTGGATGCGGTCTCCTACAATGAGCAGTTCTTC. Protein: CASSLDAVSYNEQFF.

The chain joins TRBV7-2 to TRBJ1-4, with 9 bases aligning to TRBD1. Germline V lookup: CDR1 SGHTA, CDR2 FQGNSA. Trimming at V came to 3 bases and at J to 8 bases, leaving 4 bases not matched to a gene. This CDR3 spans 14 amino acids. The CDR3 DNA reads TGTGCCAGCAGCTTCGGGACAGGGCGCGAAAAACTGTTTTTT. It yields the protein CASSFGTGREKLFF.

V gene TRBV27 combines with J gene TRBJ2-5; possibly TRBD2 for D (5 bases). The CDR3 consists of 15 residues. V lost 2 bases, J lost 0 bases, and 10 bases lay in between. The germline gives CDR1 MNHEY, CDR2 SMNVEV (reference sequence). In DNA form, the CDR3 reads TGTGCCAGCAGTTTACGGGCGGGCTACCAAGAGACCCAGTACTTC. Protein sequence: CASSLRAGYQETQYF.

V and J are TRBV25-1 and TRBJ2-3, with 7 bases fitting TRBD1. The CDR3 loop spans 18 amino acids. Germline trimming cut 3 bases from V and 5 bases from J; bases unmatched to any gene: 17. Germline V lookup: CDR1 MGHDK, CDR2 SYGVNS. CDR3 residues: CASSERPNDRAGKDTQYF. The DNA of the CDR3 is TGTGCCAGCAGTGAGAGGCCAAACGACAGGGCCGGTAAAGATACGCAGTATTTT.

The rearrangement joins TRBV5-3 to TRBJ2-2; 8 bases map to TRBD2. TRBV5-3 is an open reading frame, and its role is uncertain. The length of the CDR3 is 14 residues. V lost 10 bases and J lost 4; bases outside the gene matches: 9. CDR3 in amino acids: CAHFGGGITGELFF. DNA of the CDR3: TGTGCCCATTTTGGCGGGGGGATCACCGGGGAGCTGTTTTTT.

The chain couples TRBV11-3 to TRBJ2-7; 7 bases agree with TRBD2. The CDR3 totals 17 residues. Germline assignment: CDR1 SGHNT and CDR2 YENEEA. Trimming cost V 5 bases and J 2 bases; bases outside gene matches: 15. The CDR3 sequence is CASSPSGLGVSPYEQYF. CDR3 bases: TGTGCCAGCAGCCCTAGCGGTCTGGGGGTGTCCCCCTACGAGCAGTACTTC.

This clone was observed once. The chain carries TRBV10-3 and TRBJ2-7, with no clear D. Per the germline V gene, CDR1 is ENHRY and CDR2 is SYGVKD. Trimming removed 3 bases at V and 0 bases at J, with 12 bases between. CDR3 length: 15 amino acids. The CDR3 region is CAISDLDPNSYEQYF. The CDR3 nucleotides are TGTGCCATCAGTGATCTGGACCCTAACTCCTACGAGCAGTACTTC.

The chain joins TRBV5-6 to TRBJ2-5, with 9 bases fitting TRBD2. The trim removed 4 bases at V and 2 bases at J, leaving 3 bases unmatched. The germline gives CDR1 SGHDT, CDR2 YYEEEE. The CDR3 has 14 residues. The CDR3 DNA sequence: TGTGCCAGCAGCCTAGCGGGAATGCAAGAGACCCAGTACTTC. Its translation: CASSLAGMQETQYF. Drawing the rest from reference TRBV5-6 and TRBJ2-5, the complete variable domain is DAGVTQSPTHLIKTRGQQVTLRCSPKSGHDTVSWYQQALGQGPQFIFQYYEEEERQRGNFPDRFSGHQFPNYSSELNVNALLLGDSALYLCASSLAGMQETQYFGPGTRLLVL.

V and J are TRBV5-8 and TRBJ1-1; D gene uncertain. Germline V gene sequence: CDR1 SGHTS, CDR2 YDEGEE. The germline V and J ends were trimmed by 0 bases and 13 bases, with 7 bases remaining between them. This CDR3 spans 10 amino acids. The CDR3 DNA sequence: TGTGCCAGCAGCTTGGGAGGGATTTTCTTT. Residues: CASSLGGIFF.